This passage covers 32 T cell receptor beta chains from one sample sequenced in a study of cytomegalovirus exposure and HLA in healthy donors. PCR amplification relied on 60 Vbeta primers (plus 13 Jbeta primers). TCRdb's table, derived via immunoSEQ multiplex PCR, lists solely in-frame clones and lacks some. Here the sample spans around 160,000 clones, approximately 62% being singletons. The sequenced sample was PBMCs. The receptors stem from a man aged 45-65 years in good health and CMV-seronegative.

The V and J genes are TRBV4-2 and TRBJ1-2; 9 nucleotides agree with TRBD1. Germline V CDR1 and CDR2: LGHNA, YNFKEQ. The length of the CDR3 is 16 residues. The J segment lost 4 bases and the V segment lost 2 bases, leaving 8 bases of the junction unmatched. The CDR3 coding sequence is TGTGCCAGCAGCCAAACCGGGACAGGGACCTTCTATGGCTACACCTTC. This codes for CASSQTGTGTFYGYTF.

This clone was counted once. This rearrangement joins TRBV5-1 to TRBJ1-1, with D hard to call. This CDR3 is 14 amino acids long. Germline loops: CDR1 SGHRS, CDR2 YFSETQ. V lost 0 bases and J 0 bases, leaving 6 bases between the germline ends. In nucleotides, the CDR3 is TGCGCCAGCAGCTTGGGCAGTATGAACACTGAAGCTTTCTTT. The encoded protein is CASSLGSMNTEAFF.

This clone was detected only a few times. This rearrangement joins TRBV6-1 to TRBJ1-4; TRBD1 matches 7 bases. Losses at the gene ends were 2 bases for V and 7 bases for J; bases not matched to a gene: 4. CDR1 is MNHNS and CDR2 is SASEGT in the germline V gene. This CDR3 is built from 14 residues. Here the CDR3 reads CASSELGGPEKLFF. As DNA, the CDR3 is TGTGCCAGCAGTGAATTAGGGGGCCCTGAAAAACTGTTTTTT.

In its sample, this clone was seen a few times. The chain recombines TRBV2 with TRBJ1-2; 12 positions agree with TRBD1. The length of the CDR3 is 14 residues. In germline, CDR1 is SNHLY, CDR2 FYNNEI. Losses at the gene ends were 8 bases for V and 8 bases for J; bases not matched to a gene: 9. CDR3 nucleotide sequence: TGTGCCAGCGGGGGACAGGGGGCTCTAGAGGGCTACACCTTC. Its translation: CASGGQGALEGYTF.

V and J are TRBV4-1 and TRBJ2-7; D gene uncertain. The CDR3 has 15 residues. V lost 2 bases to trimming and J lost 5 bases, with 16 bases between them. Germline V CDR1 and CDR2: MGHRA, YSYEKL. The CDR3 here is CASSQRNQRHHEQYF. CDR3 DNA: TGCGCCAGCAGCCAAAGAAATCAGCGCCACCACGAGCAGTACTTC.

V and J are TRBV5-1 and TRBJ1-2, with 10 bases matching TRBD1. The germline V gene encodes CDR1 SGHRS and CDR2 YFSETQ. The CDR3 runs 15 residues. V lost 0 bases and J lost 4; bases outside the gene matches: 3. CDR3 sequence: CASSLAGTGAYGYTF. Written as DNA, the CDR3 is TGCGCCAGCAGCTTGGCCGGGACAGGGGCCTATGGCTACACCTTC. The entire variable domain, with the rest obtained from reference TRBV5-1 and TRBJ1-2, is as follows: KAGVTQTPRYLIKTRGQQVTLSCSPISGHRSVSWYQQTPGQGLQFLFEYFSETQRNKGNFPGRFSGRQFSNSRSEMNVSTLELGDSALYLCASSLAGTGAYGYTFGSGTRLTVV.

This clone was observed a few times. The J gene is TRBJ1-1, the V gene TRBV7-2; D not certain. Germline-derived CDR1 and CDR2 are SGHTA and FQGNSA. There are 14 residues in the CDR3. The germline V and J ends were trimmed by 7 bases and 2 bases, with 14 bases remaining between them. The DNA for the CDR3 is TGTGCCAGCACCCCTGAGTTCACTAACACTGAAGCTTTCTTT. It specifies CASTPEFTNTEAFF.

This chain connects TRBV6-5 to TRBJ1-6, with D unclear. CDR3 length: 13 amino acids. V was trimmed by 6 bases and J by 9 bases, leaving 12 bases between them. Germline V CDR1 and CDR2: MNHEY, SVGAGI. The CDR3 here is CASSLNTISPLHF. The CDR3 DNA follows: TGTGCCAGCAGCCTCAATACTATTTCACCCCTCCACTTT.

For this clone: Other DNA sequences of this sample code for an identical CDR3. The V call is TRBV9, the J call TRBJ1-5; perhaps TRBD1 as D (5 bases). CDR1 and CDR2 from the germline V gene are SGDLS and YYNGEE. V lost 4 bases and J lost 6, with 11 bases in between. The length of the CDR3 is 13 residues. The chain's CDR3 is CASSPAGGQPQHF. The CDR3 nucleotides are TGTGCCAGCAGCCCCGCCGGGGGTCAGCCCCAGCATTTT. The full variable domain, completed using reference TRBV9 and TRBJ1-5, is DSGVTQTPKHLITATGQRVTLRCSPRSGDLSVYWYQQSLDQGLQFLIQYYNGEERAKGNILERFSAQQFPDLHSELNLSSLELGDSALYFCASSPAGGQPQHFGDGTRLSIL.

The rearrangement links TRBV23-1 to TRBJ2-3; D may be TRBD1 (6 bases). TRBV23-1 is an ORF, with its function uncertain. This CDR3 region has 18 residues. Trimming pared 3 bases from V and 4 bases from J, leaving 23 bases between. CDR3 sequence reads: CASSHLFHRVRMADTQYF. CDR3 DNA sequence: TGCGCCAGCAGTCACCTCTTCCACAGGGTACGGATGGCAGATACGCAGTATTTT.

The sample holds a few counts of this clone. This chain links TRBV19 with TRBJ2-3, with 12 positions matching TRBD1. Germline V gives CDR1 LNHDA, CDR2 SQIVND (reference sequence). The trim removed 1 base at V and 0 bases at J, leaving 5 bases unmatched. The CDR3 runs 18 residues. This CDR3 is CASSIAGQGATSTDTQYF. Here the CDR3 DNA reads TGTGCCAGTAGTATAGCGGGACAGGGGGCGACTAGCACAGATACGCAGTATTTT.

V and J are TRBV18 and TRBJ1-5, with a possible D match to TRBD1 (6 bases). V shed 2 bases and J shed 7 bases, with 15 bases lying between them. The CDR3 sequence is 15 residues long. CDR1 is KGHSH, CDR2 LQKENI, per germline. The CDR3 region has the DNA TGTGCCAGCTCACCAGCGTCAGGGGAGGGCCAGCCCCAGCATTTT. It codes for CASSPASGEGQPQHF.

The chain combines TRBV5-6 with TRBJ2-4; 10 bases line up with TRBD1. This CDR3 contains 18 residues. Per germline, CDR1 SGHDT and CDR2 YYEEEE. The V segment lost 4 bases and the J segment 7 bases; nucleotides outside the gene matches: 17. The CDR3 loop reads CASSRYGTGVSFSNIQYF. CDR3 coding DNA: TGTGCCAGCAGCCGGTACGGGACAGGGGTTAGTTTTAGTAACATTCAGTACTTC.

The chain carries TRBV16 and TRBJ2-5, with a weak D call TRBD1 (5 bases). V shed 0 bases and J shed 4 bases, with 12 bases lying between them. The germline V gene has CDR1 KGHSY and CDR2 FQNENV. The CDR3 extends over 15 amino acids. The CDR3 DNA sequence: TGTGCCAGCAGCCAATCGGGTCAGGGAAGAGAGACCCAGTACTTC. It encodes CASSQSGQGRETQYF. Looking up the rest from reference TRBV16 and TRBJ2-5 gives the full variable domain: GEEVAQTPKHLVRGEGQKAKLYCAPIKGHSYVFWYQQVLKNEFKFLISFQNENVFDETGMPKERFSAKCLPNSPCSLEIQATKLEDSAVYFCASSQSGQGRETQYFGPGTRLLVL.

The gene calls are TRBV10-2 and TRBJ1-2; perhaps TRBD1 as D (6 bases). V was pared by 5 bases and J by 1 base, with 11 bases between. Germline V CDR1 and CDR2: WSHSY, SAAADI. The CDR3 sequence is 14 residues long. The CDR3 here is CASSRLDSNYGYTF. DNA of the CDR3: TGCGCCAGCAGTAGATTGGACAGTAACTATGGCTACACCTTC.

The CDR3 coding sequence is TGTGCCAGCAGCTTTAGTATTGATCAGCCCCAGCATTTT. Amino acid sequence: CASSFSIDQPQHF. The chain carries TRBV5-5 and TRBJ1-5; D unclear. The CDR3 spans 13 residues. Trimming left V 2 bases short and J 5 bases short, with 8 bases between. Germline loops: CDR1 SGHKS, CDR2 YYEKEE (reference sequence). Using reference TRBV5-5 and TRBJ1-5 for the parts outside the CDR3, the full variable domain is DAGVTQSPTHLIKTRGQQVTLRCSPISGHKSVSWYQQVLGQGPQFIFQYYEKEERGRGNFPDRFSARQFPNYSSELNVNALLLGDSALYLCASSFSIDQPQHFGDGTRLSIL.

This clone was counted only a few times. The J gene is TRBJ2-3, the V gene TRBV2; D may be TRBD2 (7 bases). V lost 8 bases and J lost 4, with 19 bases in between. From germline, CDR1 is SNHLY and CDR2 FYNNEI. The CDR3 covers 15 residues. Here the CDR3 reads CASEGGGPPPDTQYF. The CDR3 nucleotides are TGTGCCAGCGAGGGGGGGGGCCCCCCCCCAGATACGCAGTATTTT.

Concerning this clone: Other DNA sequences within the sample encode an identical CDR3. The chain recombines TRBV6-5 with TRBJ2-2; D gene uncertain. Germline CDR1 MNHEY, CDR2 SVGAGI. The CDR3 is 13 residues long. V lost 4 bases and J lost 1, with 4 bases in between. CDR3 loop: CASSSGNTGELFF. CDR3 nucleotides: TGTGCCAGCAGTTCCGGGAACACCGGGGAGCTGTTTTTT.

CDR3 sequence reads: CASSLIGGTGELFF. The CDR3 DNA follows: TGTGCCAGCAGCTTAATCGGGGGGACCGGGGAGCTGTTTTTT. The V call is TRBV7-6, the J call TRBJ2-2, with 7 bases identical to TRBD2. Germline V lookup: CDR1 SGHVS, CDR2 FNYEAQ. Trimming took 2 bases from V and 5 from J; bases not matched to a gene: 2. The CDR3 is 14 residues long. Full variable domain (rest looked up from reference TRBV7-6 and TRBJ2-2): GAGVSQSPRYKVTKRGQDVALRCDPISGHVSLYWYRQALGQGPEFLTYFNYEAQQDKSGLPNDRFSAERPEGSISTLTIQRTEQRDSAMYRCASSLIGGTGELFFGEGSRLTVL.

This clone was observed a few times. The chain couples TRBV4-1 to TRBJ1-5, with D hard to call. Germline assignment: CDR1 MGHRA and CDR2 YSYEKL. CDR3 size: 16 residues. The V and J ends lost 3 bases and 4 bases respectively, with 16 bases between them. CDR3 protein: CASSHAPSSPNQPQHF. CDR3 nucleotides: TGCGCCAGCAGCCATGCGCCTTCATCACCAAATCAGCCCCAGCATTTT.

This clone was found a few times. The chain links TRBV4-1 to TRBJ2-7, with 12 bases fitting TRBD2. CDR1 and CDR2 (germline): MGHRA, YSYEKL. CDR3 length: 16 amino acids. J was trimmed by 3 bases and V by 3 bases; bases with no gene match: 6. The CDR3 region is CASSQSLTSGGYEQYF. In DNA form, the CDR3 reads TGCGCCAGCAGCCAGTCCTTGACTAGCGGGGGCTACGAGCAGTACTTC.

V gene TRBV9 combines with J gene TRBJ2-1; TRBD2 agrees at 9 bases. Looked up from germline, CDR1 is SGDLS and CDR2 is YYNGEE. The J segment lost 2 bases and the V segment lost 0 bases, leaving 3 bases of the junction unmatched. The CDR3 is 16 residues long. The CDR3, as DNA: TGTGCCAGCAGCGTAGATCAGCGGGGGGCCTACAATGAGCAGTTCTTC. Encoded protein: CASSVDQRGAYNEQFF.

This clone occurred once. The chain joins TRBV9 to TRBJ1-1; D is possibly TRBD1 (5 bases). Trimming shortened V by 0 bases and J by 1 base, and 13 bases separated the two germline ends. CDR1 SGDLS and CDR2 YYNGEE come from the germline V gene. CDR3 length equals 16 residues. The CDR3 region is CASSVAFATGNTEAFF. DNA for the CDR3: TGTGCCAGCAGCGTAGCCTTCGCCACAGGGAACACTGAAGCTTTCTTT.

The rearrangement joins TRBV6-1 to TRBJ2-3; 7 positions agree with TRBD1. J lost 1 base, V lost 6 bases, and 7 bases had no gene match. The CDR3 runs to 15 residues. CDR1 is MNHNS and CDR2 is SASEGT in the germline V gene. CDR3 in DNA: TGTGCCAGCAGATCGGGACAGATGGGCACAGATACGCAGTATTTT. Its protein is CASRSGQMGTDTQYF.

The V gene is TRBV7-8, the J gene TRBJ1-1; a possible D gene is TRBD1 (6 bases). Trimming removed 6 bases from V and 6 bases from J, with 14 bases in between. This CDR3 comprises 13 residues. CDR1 SGHVS and CDR2 FQNEAQ come from the germline V gene. CDR3: CASSSGARAEAFF. The CDR3 bases are TGTGCCAGCAGTTCAGGGGCTAGGGCTGAAGCTTTCTTT.

The V and J genes are TRBV5-6 and TRBJ2-3, with no clear D. Trimming cost V 8 bases and J 0 bases, with 10 bases left between them. This CDR3 comprises 13 residues. Germline lookup yields CDR1 SGHDT and CDR2 YYEEEE. The CDR3 spells CASRSLSTDTQYF. The CDR3 DNA follows: TGTGCCAGTCGGTCACTGAGCACAGATACGCAGTATTTT.

This rearrangement joins TRBV6-1 to TRBJ1-2, with TRBD1 identical over 7 bases. V dropped 1 base and J dropped 6; count of bases not matched to a gene: 5. There are 14 residues in the CDR3. Germline assignment: CDR1 MNHNS and CDR2 SASEGT. CDR3 in amino acids: CASSEESGTDGYTF. The CDR3 DNA is TGTGCCAGCAGTGAAGAATCCGGGACAGATGGCTACACCTTC.

The J gene is TRBJ2-7, the V gene TRBV6-1, with TRBD1 identical over 7 bases. CDR1 MNHNS and CDR2 SASEGT come from the germline V gene. J was trimmed by 2 bases and V by 6 bases; bases with no gene match: 7. There are 14 residues in the CDR3. In nucleotides, the CDR3 is TGTGCCAGCAGGACCGACAGGGCCCCCTACGAGCAGTACTTC. Amino acids: CASRTDRAPYEQYF.

This clone was seen only once. The chain is built from TRBV5-6 and TRBJ2-3; 12 bases are a match to TRBD2. V shed 0 bases and J 2 bases; nucleotides not matched to a gene: 4. The V gene's germline CDR1 is SGHDT and CDR2 YYEEEE. The CDR3 is 17 amino acids. CDR3 protein: CASSLGLAGDFTDTQYF. CDR3 coding DNA: TGTGCCAGCAGCTTGGGACTAGCGGGGGATTTCACAGATACGCAGTATTTT.

The chain is built from TRBV6-1 and TRBJ1-3; D unclear. CDR1 and CDR2 from the germline V gene are MNHNS and SASEGT. CDR3 size: 12 residues. V dropped 8 bases and J dropped 0 bases, with 5 bases sitting between them. In DNA, the CDR3 is TGTGCCAGCTCCAACTCTGGAAACACCATATATTTT. Translating gives CASSNSGNTIYF.

The chain combines TRBV27 with TRBJ1-3, with D possibly TRBD1 on 6 matching bases. V was trimmed by 5 bases and J by 4 bases, leaving 12 bases between them. Germline loops: CDR1 MNHEY, CDR2 SMNVEV (reference sequence). This CDR3 region has 14 residues. The CDR3 DNA is TGTGCCAGCAGTATCCGACAGGCGGGAAACACCATATATTTT. Protein sequence: CASSIRQAGNTIYF.

CDR3: CATSRGNGPYEQYF. The CDR3 DNA sequence: TGTGCCACCAGCCGGGGGAACGGTCCCTACGAGCAGTACTTC. The J gene is TRBJ2-7, the V gene TRBV15; tentatively, D is TRBD2 (6 bases). The CDR3 extends over 14 amino acids. The germline V gene has CDR1 LNHNV and CDR2 YYDKDF (reference sequence). V lost 5 bases to trimming and J lost 2 bases, with 13 bases between them. Full variable domain (outside the CDR3, taken from reference TRBV15 and TRBJ2-7): DAMVIQNPRYQVTQFGKPVTLSCSQTLNHNVMYWYQQKSSQAPKLLFHYYDKDFNNEADTPDNFQSRRPNTSFCFLDIRSPGLGDTAMYLCATSRGNGPYEQYFGPGTRLTVT.